Each of the 14 T cell receptor beta chains below was sequenced from the same sample in a study of CD8 T cells in Susac syndrome. Roughly 0.45 to 1 ug RNA was reverse transcribed with random hexamers. TCRdb independently ran MiXCR on the immunoSEQ multiplex PCR reads; one entry per CDR3 protein. The table shows over 95,000 distinct CDR3 sequences, with approximately 90% occurring only once. Material: CD8+ T cells from PBMCs. All receptors come from a human donor in good health.

This chain joins TRBV10-3 and TRBJ1-1; D not certain. Trimming removed 4 bases at V and 8 bases at J, with 17 bases between. The V gene's germline CDR1 is ENHRY and CDR2 SYGVKD. The CDR3 contains 14 residues. The CDR3 nucleotides read TGTGCCATCAGTGGTGGAACGGGGATGGGCGAAGCTTTCTTT. Protein sequence: CAISGGTGMGEAFF.

The sample holds one count of this clonotype. V and J are TRBV30 and TRBJ1-2, with D possibly matching TRBD1 (5 bases). The CDR3 contains 13 residues. The germline V gene has CDR1 GTSNPN and CDR2 SVGIG (reference sequence). The V end lost 0 bases, the J end lost 7 bases, and 12 bases lay between the germline ends. The CDR3 nucleotides read TGTGCCTGGAGTGTACGCGACAGAAGTGGCTACACCTTC. The encoded protein is CAWSVRDRSGYTF.

This chain connects TRBV7-2 to TRBJ1-5; no reliable D call. The CDR3 contains 15 residues. The V end lost 2 bases, the J end lost 0 bases, and 8 bases lay between the germline ends. The germline V gene encodes CDR1 SGHTA and CDR2 FQGNSA. The CDR3 sequence is CASSLSPNSNQPQHF. The CDR3 DNA sequence: TGTGCCAGCAGCTTATCTCCTAATAGCAATCAGCCCCAGCATTTT.

CDR3 loop: CSVISSETGEVFF. CDR3 DNA: TGCAGCGTTATTAGTTCGGAGACAGGGGAGGTTTTCTTT. J is TRBJ1-1 and V is TRBV29-1; 8 bases agree with TRBD1. V lost 5 bases, J lost 13 bases, and 15 bases stayed unmatched. The CDR3 is 13 residues long. Germline CDR1 is SQVTM and CDR2 is ANQGSEA.

The chain recombines TRBV27 with TRBJ1-2; TRBD1 matches 7 bases. Unmatched junction bases numbered 9, after V lost 3 bases and J lost 11 bases. Germline V CDR1 and CDR2: MNHEY, SMNVEV (reference sequence). This CDR3 region has 13 residues. This CDR3 reads CASSFPGQLGYTF. The CDR3 DNA reads TGTGCCAGCAGTTTTCCGGGACAGTTGGGTTACACCTTC.

This sequence joins TRBV19 and TRBJ2-1, with 9 bases matching TRBD2. The CDR3 runs 17 residues. Germline CDR1 LNHDA, CDR2 SQIVND (reference sequence). The J segment lost 4 bases and the V segment lost 6 bases, leaving 13 bases of the junction unmatched. The CDR3 here is CASRPAPGTSRYNEQFF. The CDR3 coding sequence is TGTGCCAGTAGGCCCGCCCCCGGGACTAGCAGATACAATGAGCAGTTCTTC. The entire variable domain, with the rest obtained from reference TRBV19 and TRBJ2-1, is as follows: DGGITQSPKYLFRKEGQNVTLSCEQNLNHDAMYWYRQDPGQGLRLIYYSQIVNDFQKGDIAEGYSVSREKKESFPLTVTSAQKNPTAFYLCASRPAPGTSRYNEQFFGPGTRLTVL.

The chain links TRBV19 to TRBJ2-7; possibly TRBD2 for D (5 bases). Germline V gene sequence: CDR1 LNHDA, CDR2 SQIVND (reference sequence). The CDR3 spans 13 residues. Trimming took 5 bases from V and 4 from J, leaving 12 bases between them. The CDR3 bases are TGTGCCAGTAGTCCCGGACTGGATTACGAGCAGTACTTC. Amino acids: CASSPGLDYEQYF.

This clonotype was seen a single time. The J gene is TRBJ2-4, the V gene TRBV7-2, with 9 bases fitting TRBD1. V was pared by 1 base and J by 0 bases, with 7 bases of the junction left unmatched. The CDR3 consists of 18 residues. Per the germline V gene, CDR1 is SGHTA and CDR2 is FQGNSA. In DNA form, the CDR3 reads TGTGCCAGCAGCTTAGGAAGTTACAGGGGGCGAGCCAAAAACATTCAGTACTTC. It yields the protein CASSLGSYRGRAKNIQYF.

The rearrangement links TRBV5-1 to TRBJ2-2; D remains ambiguous. There are 11 residues in the CDR3. V lost 5 bases to trimming and J lost 4 bases, with 3 bases between them. The germline V gene encodes CDR1 SGHRS and CDR2 YFSETQ. The CDR3 region is CASRLTGELFF. For the CDR3, the DNA is TGCGCCAGCAGGCTCACCGGGGAGCTGTTTTTT. Drawing the rest from reference TRBV5-1 and TRBJ2-2, the complete variable domain is KAGVTQTPRYLIKTRGQQVTLSCSPISGHRSVSWYQQTPGQGLQFLFEYFSETQRNKGNFPGRFSGRQFSNSRSEMNVSTLELGDSALYLCASRLTGELFFGEGSRLTVL.

The chain combines TRBV20-1 with TRBJ1-1, with D hard to call. The CDR3 has 14 amino acids. The V end lost 3 bases, the J end lost 1 base, and 12 bases lay between the germline ends. CDR1 is DFQATT, CDR2 SNEGSKA, per germline (reference sequence). CDR3 coding DNA: TGCAGTGCTAGGACCTCCCCTCCGAACACTGAAGCTTTCTTT. Its translation is CSARTSPPNTEAFF.

Of note for this clonotype: At one end the junction does not follow the germline gene, possibly because of a read error. The chain has TRBV18 and TRBJ2-5; D is perhaps TRBD2 (5 bases). Germline CDR1 KGHSH, CDR2 LQKENI. This CDR3 contains 14 residues. Written as DNA, the CDR3 is TGTGCCAGCTCGCCACTTTCGGGACAAGAGACCCAGTACTTC. Its translation is CASSPLSGQETQYF.

The V and J genes are TRBV5-5 and TRBJ2-7; D unresolved. The germline V and J ends were trimmed by 3 bases and 6 bases, with 19 bases remaining between them. The CDR3 is 15 amino acids. Germline V gene lookup returns CDR1 SGHKS and CDR2 YYEKEE (reference sequence). The CDR3 DNA reads as TGTGCCAGCAGCTGGCAACAGTTTCCGTCATCCGAGCAGTACTTC. It encodes CASSWQQFPSSEQYF.

The V call is TRBV27, the J call TRBJ1-1; TRBD1 aligns across 8 bases. Losses at the gene ends were 2 bases for V and 11 bases for J; bases not matched to a gene: 7. CDR1 is MNHEY and CDR2 is SMNVEV in the germline V gene (reference sequence). This CDR3 spans 13 amino acids. This chain's CDR3 is CASSLGPTGGAFF. The CDR3 coding sequence is TGTGCCAGCAGTTTAGGCCCCACAGGGGGTGCTTTCTTT.

In nucleotides, the CDR3 is TGTGCCAGCAGCCTTGCGGGGGAACGCACAGATACGCAGTATTTT. Protein: CASSLAGERTDTQYF. The chain links TRBV12-3 or TRBV12-4 to TRBJ2-3; 7 nucleotides match TRBD2. V lost 6 bases, J lost 1 base, and 7 bases stayed unmatched. The CDR3 length is 15 residues.